This T cell receptor (beta chain) was sequenced for a study of cytomegalovirus exposure and HLA in healthy donors. Study background: Earlier findings included about 120 million unique TCR beta sequences obtained from about 180 million T cells. Findings and limits, study-wide: For TCR beta chains, V- and J-gene trimming was later linked to a missense DCLRE1C variant.

Researchers ran the PCR with 60 Vbeta and 13 Jbeta primers. Sequenced by immunoSEQ multiplex PCR; TCRdb stores in-frame clones only, minus some. The sample has about 170,000 clones, around 78% seen once; the top ten hold just over 2%. Trimming removed 2 bases from V and 5 bases from J, with 7 bases in between. The CDR3 contains 12 residues. Remarks on this clone: The antigen is not known.

The V and J genes are TRBV5-3 and TRBJ1-2, with D uncertain. TRBV5-3 is an ORF for which the function is uncertain. What was sequenced was PBMCs. The receptor was derived from a woman aged 25 to 39 in good health and CMV-seropositive. The chain's CDR3 is CARSLRTYGYTF. As DNA, the CDR3 is TGTGCCAGAAGCTTACGGACTTATGGCTACACCTTC.